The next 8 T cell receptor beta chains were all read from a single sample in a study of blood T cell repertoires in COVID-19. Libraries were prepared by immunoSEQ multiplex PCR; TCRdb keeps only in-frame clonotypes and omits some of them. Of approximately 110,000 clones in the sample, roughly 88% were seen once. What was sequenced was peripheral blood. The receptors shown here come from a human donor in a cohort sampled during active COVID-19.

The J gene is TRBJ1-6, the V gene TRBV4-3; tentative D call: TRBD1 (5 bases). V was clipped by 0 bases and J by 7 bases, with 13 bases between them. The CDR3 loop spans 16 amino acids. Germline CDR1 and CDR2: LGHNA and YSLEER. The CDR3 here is CASSQEGANTNSPLHF. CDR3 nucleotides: TGCGCCAGCAGCCAAGAAGGGGCAAACACAAATTCACCCCTCCACTTT.

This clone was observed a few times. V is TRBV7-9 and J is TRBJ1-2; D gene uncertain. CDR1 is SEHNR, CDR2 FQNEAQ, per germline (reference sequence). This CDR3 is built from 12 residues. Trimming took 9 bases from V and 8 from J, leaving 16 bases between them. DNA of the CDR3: TGTGCCAGTTTCTTAAGTGTGGGCGGCTACACCTTC. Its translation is CASFLSVGGYTF.

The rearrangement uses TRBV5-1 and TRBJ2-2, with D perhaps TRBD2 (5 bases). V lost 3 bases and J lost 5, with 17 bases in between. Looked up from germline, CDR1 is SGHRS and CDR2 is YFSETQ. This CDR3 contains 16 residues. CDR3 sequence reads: CASSSNGGRGTGELFF. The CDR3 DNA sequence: TGCGCCAGCAGCTCGAATGGTGGGAGAGGTACCGGGGAGCTGTTTTTT.

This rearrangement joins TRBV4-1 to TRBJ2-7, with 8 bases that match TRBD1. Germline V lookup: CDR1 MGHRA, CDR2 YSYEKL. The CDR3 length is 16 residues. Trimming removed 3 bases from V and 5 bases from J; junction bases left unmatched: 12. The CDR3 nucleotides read TGCGCCAGCAGCCAGCCAAGGGACAGGTGGAAGGACGAGCAGTACTTC. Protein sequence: CASSQPRDRWKDEQYF.

Here the CDR3 DNA reads TGCGCCAGCAGCTTGTTCTCAGAGAACACTGAAGCTTTCTTT. It specifies CASSLFSENTEAFF. V gene TRBV5-1 combines with J gene TRBJ1-1, with no clear D. Trimming took off 1 base at V and 1 base at J, with 8 bases between the two ends. CDR1 SGHRS and CDR2 YFSETQ come from the germline V gene. The CDR3 is 14 amino acids.

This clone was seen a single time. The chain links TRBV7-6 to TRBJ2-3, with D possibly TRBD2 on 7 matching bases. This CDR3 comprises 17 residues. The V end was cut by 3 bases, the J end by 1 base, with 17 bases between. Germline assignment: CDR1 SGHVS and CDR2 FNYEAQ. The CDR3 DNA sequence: TGTGCCAGCAGCTTCCAGGGGCGGGAGAGACGCACAGATACGCAGTATTTT. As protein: CASSFQGRERRTDTQYF.

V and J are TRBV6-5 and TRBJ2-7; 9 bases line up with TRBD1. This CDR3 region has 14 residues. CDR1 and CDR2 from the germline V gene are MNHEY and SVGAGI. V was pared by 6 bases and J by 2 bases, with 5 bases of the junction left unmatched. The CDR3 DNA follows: TGTGCCAGCAGACCGACAGGGGGACCCTACGAGCAGTACTTC. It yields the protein CASRPTGGPYEQYF.

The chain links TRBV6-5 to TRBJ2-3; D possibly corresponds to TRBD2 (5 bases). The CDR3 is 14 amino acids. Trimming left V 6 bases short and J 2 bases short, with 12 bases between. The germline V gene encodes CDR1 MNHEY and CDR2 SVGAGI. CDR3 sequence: CASRRADPTDTQYF. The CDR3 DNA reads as TGTGCCAGCAGGCGAGCGGACCCCACAGATACGCAGTATTTT.